A selection of T cell receptor beta chains follows, all from one sample in a study of blood T cell repertoires in COVID-19. Libraries were prepared by immunoSEQ multiplex PCR; TCRdb keeps only in-frame clonotypes and omits some of them. This sample yields roughly 310,000 clones, of which approximately 87% are seen a single time; roughly 4.1% belongs to the top ten. Material: peripheral blood. These receptors came from a woman between 50 and 59 years old with active or convalescent COVID-19. The CDR3 runs from the conserved cysteine through the conserved F or W. A D gene is named only where the DNA matches it firmly. Clone size appears in some rows only: once, few, many, or a class for an expanded clone.

j_call cdr3_length v_call d_call clone_size cdr3_nt cdr3_aa
TRBJ2-1 17 TRBV10-3 TRBD2 NA TGTGCCATCAGTGAGTCGGAGAGCGGGAGCGGGAACAATGAGCAGTTCTTC CAISESESGSGNNEQFF
TRBJ1-3 16 TRBV18 NA NA TGTGCCAGCTCACCTCCAACAGGCCGCTCTGGAAACACCATATATTTT CASSPPTGRSGNTIYF
TRBJ2-7 14 TRBV2 NA NA TGTGCCAGCAGTTTGGACAGTAGTACCTACGAGCAGTACTTC CASSLDSSTYEQYF
TRBJ1-1 18 TRBV6-2/TRBV6-3 NA NA TGTGCCAGCAGTTATATCTCCGGGAACAGGGCCTTGAACACTGAAGCTTTCTTT CASSYISGNRALNTEAFF
TRBJ2-2 17 TRBV19 TRBD1 NA TGTGCCAGTAGTTCGGTACCGGGACAGGGATACACCGGGGAGCTGTTTTTT CASSSVPGQGYTGELFF
TRBJ2-2 17 TRBV5-1 TRBD1 NA TGCGCCAGCAGCCAAGGGACAGGAGCTACGAACACCGGGGAGCTGTTTTTT CASSQGTGATNTGELFF
TRBJ2-1 17 TRBV7-9 TRBD1 NA TGTGCCAGCAGCCCGAGACAGGGGCACAGCTCCTACAATGAGCAGTTCTTC CASSPRQGHSSYNEQFF
TRBJ1-1 15 TRBV19 TRBD1 NA TGTGCCAGTAGTAAAAATGGGGACAGGGCCACTGAAGCTTTCTTT CASSKNGDRATEAFF
TRBJ1-1 12 TRBV12-3/TRBV12-4 NA NA TGTGCCAGCAGCAGGGGTGGGGGTGAAGCTTTCTTT CASSRGGGEAFF
TRBJ2-1 19 TRBV9 TRBD2 NA TGTGCCAGCAGCGTAGGGACTAGCGGGAGGATCGGCTCCTACAATGAGCAGTTCTTC CASSVGTSGRIGSYNEQFF
TRBJ2-7 15 TRBV27 TRBD2 NA TGTGCCAGCAGCCTCGGGACTAGCGGATCCTACGAGCAGTACTTC CASSLGTSGSYEQYF
TRBJ2-1 15 TRBV4-3 TRBD1 NA TGCGCCAGCAGCCAAGTTGACAGGGGGCGAGGTGAGCAGTTCTTC CASSQVDRGRGEQFF
TRBJ2-7 15 TRBV25-1 TRBD1 NA TGTGCCAGCAGTGAAAGGGGGACAGGGAGTGCCGAGCAGTACTTC CASSERGTGSAEQYF
TRBJ2-4 15 TRBV2 TRBD1 NA TGTGCCAGCAGTTCCGACAGGGGGGGCAAAAACATTCAGTACTTC CASSSDRGGKNIQYF
TRBJ1-2 14 TRBV6-6 NA NA TGTGCCAGCAGTTCAACAGGACCTAACTATGGCTACACCTTC CASSSTGPNYGYTF
TRBJ1-1 14 TRBV10-3 NA few TGTGCCATCAGCACCCCGGGGATGAACACTGAAGCTTTCTTT CAISTPGMNTEAFF
TRBJ1-3 17 TRBV7-9 TRBD1 NA TGTGCCAGCAGCCGTGGACAGGGTCTATACTCTGGAAACACCATATATTTT CASSRGQGLYSGNTIYF
TRBJ2-7 14 TRBV28 TRBD2 NA TGTGCCAGCGGGCTACGGGGGGGCTCCTACGAGCAGTACTTC CASGLRGGSYEQYF
TRBJ2-3 16 TRBV6-6 TRBD2 NA TGTGCCAGCAGTACCGGACTAGCGGGTAGCACAGATACGCAGTATTTT CASSTGLAGSTDTQYF
TRBJ2-2 15 TRBV7-6 NA NA TGTGCCAGCAGCTTAGGAGGGTCCGTGGGGGGGGAGCTGTTTTTT CASSLGGSVGGELFF
TRBJ1-2 12 TRBV30 NA NA TGTGCCTGGAAGAGGGGGAGGGGCTTCTACACCTTC CAWKRGRGFYTF
TRBJ2-3 15 TRBV7-2 TRBD2 NA TGTGCCAGCAGCTTAGGGGCGGGAGTGACAGATACGCAGTATTTT CASSLGAGVTDTQYF
TRBJ2-7 15 TRBV5-1 NA NA TGCGCCAGCACCCTGGGGGGTGGAAACTCCTACGAGCAGTACTTC CASTLGGGNSYEQYF
TRBJ1-4 16 TRBV2 NA NA TGTGCCAGCAGAGTCAGAGGAGGGCAGACTAATGAAAAACTGTTTTTT CASRVRGGQTNEKLFF
TRBJ1-2 14 TRBV14 NA NA TGTGCCAGCAGCCAACTAGGGAGGACTTATGGCTACACCTTC CASSQLGRTYGYTF
TRBJ1-6 16 TRBV6-1 NA NA TGTGCCAGCAGTGCACCTCAGGGGTCCTATAATTCACCCCTCCACTTT CASSAPQGSYNSPLHF
TRBJ1-5 17 TRBV3-1/TRBV3-2 TRBD1 NA TGTGCCAGCAGCCAAAAAACCGGGACAGGGTACAATCAGCCCCAGCATTTT CASSQKTGTGYNQPQHF
TRBJ2-2 17 TRBV18 TRBD2 NA TGTGCCAGCTCACAAGGGACTAGCGGTTACTACACCGGGGAGCTGTTTTTT CASSQGTSGYYTGELFF
TRBJ1-6 14 TRBV4-1 NA NA TGCGCCAGCAGCCAAGATGTAATGAATTCACCCCTCCACTTT CASSQDVMNSPLHF
TRBJ2-1 16 TRBV19 TRBD2 NA TGTGCCAGTAGTACCGGGACTAGCGGAGTCCTTGGTGAGCAGTTCTTC CASSTGTSGVLGEQFF
TRBJ1-2 17 TRBV7-9 NA NA TGTGCCAGCAGCTTAGTCGTCTTGGCAAAACCCTGGGGCGGCTACACCTTC CASSLVVLAKPWGGYTF
TRBJ2-5 16 TRBV18 TRBD2 NA TGTGCCAGCTCATCCGGACTAGCGGAGACGGGGGAGACCCAGTACTTC CASSSGLAETGETQYF
TRBJ1-2 12 TRBV27 NA NA TGTGCCAGCAGTGGGCAGGGTTGGGGCTACACCTTC CASSGQGWGYTF
TRBJ2-7 18 TRBV4-2 TRBD2 NA TGTGCCAGCAGCCCTCGTCCAGGGACGGGGGGAATGGCCTACGAGCAGTACTTC CASSPRPGTGGMAYEQYF
TRBJ2-1 14 TRBV29-1 NA NA TGCAGCGTACAGGACATCTTGGGGTACAATGAGCAGTTCTTC CSVQDILGYNEQFF
TRBJ2-1 16 TRBV5-5 TRBD2 NA TGTGCCAGCAGCTTGGGCCTAGCGGGAGGCTACAATGAGCAGTTCTTC CASSLGLAGGYNEQFF
TRBJ2-1 13 TRBV7-3 NA NA TGTGCCAGCAGCTTAAGGTACGGGGATGAGCAGTTCTTC CASSLRYGDEQFF
TRBJ1-2 14 TRBV27 NA NA TGTGCCAGCAGGAGGTGGTTGGGTGGCTATGGCTACACCTTC CASRRWLGGYGYTF
TRBJ2-7 8 TRBV12-5 NA NA TGTGCTAGTGCCCCGGAGTACTTC CASAPEYF
TRBJ2-2 14 TRBV20-1 TRBD2 NA TGCAGTGCTAGTAGCGGGAGGAACCCCGGGGAGCTGTTTTTT CSASSGRNPGELFF
TRBJ2-1 11 TRBV29-1 NA NA TGCAGCGTTGCAGGGCCCGATGAGCAGTTCTTC CSVAGPDEQFF